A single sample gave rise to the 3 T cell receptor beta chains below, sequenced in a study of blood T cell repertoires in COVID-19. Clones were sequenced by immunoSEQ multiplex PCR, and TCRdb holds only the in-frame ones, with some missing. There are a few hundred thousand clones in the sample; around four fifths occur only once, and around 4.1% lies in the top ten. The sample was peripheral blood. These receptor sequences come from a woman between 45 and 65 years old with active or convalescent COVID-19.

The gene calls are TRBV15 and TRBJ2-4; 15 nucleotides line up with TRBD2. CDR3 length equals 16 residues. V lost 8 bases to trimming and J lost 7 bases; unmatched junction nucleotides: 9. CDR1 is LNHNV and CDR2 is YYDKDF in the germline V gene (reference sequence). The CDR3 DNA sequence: TGTGCCACCCCCCGGACTAGCGGGAGGGCTTGGAACATTCAGTACTTC. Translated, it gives CATPRTSGRAWNIQYF.

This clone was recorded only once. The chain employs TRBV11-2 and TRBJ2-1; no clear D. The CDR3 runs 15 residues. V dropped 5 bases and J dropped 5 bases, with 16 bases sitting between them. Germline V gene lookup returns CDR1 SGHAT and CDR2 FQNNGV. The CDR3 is CASSRWASADNEQFF. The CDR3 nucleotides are TGTGCCAGCAGCCGCTGGGCGTCCGCCGACAATGAGCAGTTCTTC. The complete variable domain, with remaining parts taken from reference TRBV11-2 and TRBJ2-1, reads EAGVAQSPRYKIIEKRQSVAFWCNPISGHATLYWYQQILGQGPKLLIQFQNNGVVDDSQLPKDRFSAERLKGVDSTLKIQPAKLEDSAVYLCASSRWASADNEQFFGPGTRLTVL.

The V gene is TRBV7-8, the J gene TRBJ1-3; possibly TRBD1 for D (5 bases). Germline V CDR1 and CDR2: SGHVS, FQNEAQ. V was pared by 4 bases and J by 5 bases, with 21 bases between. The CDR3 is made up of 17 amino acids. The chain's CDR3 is CASSSSGTETWRNTIYF. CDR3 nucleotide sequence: TGTGCCAGCAGCTCTAGCGGGACGGAGACCTGGCGAAACACCATATATTTT.